This T cell receptor beta chain was sequenced during a study of identical twins. The CDR3 has 13 residues. V shed 0 bases and J shed 15 bases, with 14 bases lying between them. Germline values: CDR1 MGHRA, CDR2 YSYEKL. TCRdb reprocessed the 5' RACE reads via MiXCR and lists one record per CDR3 protein. This sample yields 450,000 or so distinct CDR3 sequences, of which 20% to 25% are seen a single time; 2.9% belongs to the top ten. Study-wide results and caveats: Those out-of-frame alpha sequences shared by twins showed an excess of low generation probability.

With respect to this clonotype: Antigen unknown.

The data were also submitted as part of a second study, on T cells expressing NK-cell markers.

This rearrangement joins TRBV4-1 to TRBJ2-2; tentative D call: TRBD1 (5 bases). The clonotype originates from a woman younger than 30 in good health. Sequenced material: CD4+ T cells sorted from blood. For the CDR3, the DNA is TGCGCCAGCAGCCAAGATCAGGGCAGGTTCGTGTTTTTT. It yields the protein CASSQDQGRFVFF.